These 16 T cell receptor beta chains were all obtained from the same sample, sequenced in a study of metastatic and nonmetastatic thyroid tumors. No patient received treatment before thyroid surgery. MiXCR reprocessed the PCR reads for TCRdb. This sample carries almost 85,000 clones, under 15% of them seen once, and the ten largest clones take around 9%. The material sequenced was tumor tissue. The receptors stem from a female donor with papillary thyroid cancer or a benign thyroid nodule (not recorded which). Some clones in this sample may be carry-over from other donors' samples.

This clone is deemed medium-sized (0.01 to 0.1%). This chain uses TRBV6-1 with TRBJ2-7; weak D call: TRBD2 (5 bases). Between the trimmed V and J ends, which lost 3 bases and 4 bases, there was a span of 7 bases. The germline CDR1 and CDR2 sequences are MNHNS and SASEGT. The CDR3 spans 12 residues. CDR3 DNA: TGTGCCAGCAGTGATGAGCGGTACGAGCAGTACTTC. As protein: CASSDERYEQYF.

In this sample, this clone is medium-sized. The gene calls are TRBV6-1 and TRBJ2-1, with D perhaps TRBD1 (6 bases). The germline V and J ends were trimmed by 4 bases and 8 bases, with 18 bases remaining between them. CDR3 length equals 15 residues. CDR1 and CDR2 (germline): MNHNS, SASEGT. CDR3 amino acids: CASSVGTSGRYEQFF. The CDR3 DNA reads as TGTGCCAGCAGTGTAGGGACAAGCGGAAGGTATGAGCAGTTCTTC.

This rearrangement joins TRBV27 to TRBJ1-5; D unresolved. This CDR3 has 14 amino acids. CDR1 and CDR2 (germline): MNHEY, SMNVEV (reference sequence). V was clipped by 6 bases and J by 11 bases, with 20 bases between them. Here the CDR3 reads CASRPHGGIKSQHF. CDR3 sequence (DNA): TGTGCCAGCAGACCACATGGTGGTATAAAATCCCAGCATTTT.

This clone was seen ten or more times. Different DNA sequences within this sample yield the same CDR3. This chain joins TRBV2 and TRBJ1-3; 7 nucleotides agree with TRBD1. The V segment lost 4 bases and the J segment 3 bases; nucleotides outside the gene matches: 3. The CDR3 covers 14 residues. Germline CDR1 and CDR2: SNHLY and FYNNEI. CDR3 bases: TGTGCCAGCAGTGCACAGGGGTATGGAAACACCATATATTTT. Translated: CASSAQGYGNTIYF.

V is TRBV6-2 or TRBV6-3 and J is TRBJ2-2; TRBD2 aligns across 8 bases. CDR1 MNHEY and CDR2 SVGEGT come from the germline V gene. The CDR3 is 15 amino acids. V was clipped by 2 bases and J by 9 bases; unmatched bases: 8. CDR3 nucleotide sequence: TGTGCCAGCAGTTACCTAGCCGGGGGGGCAAGGGAGCTGTTTTTT. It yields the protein CASSYLAGGARELFF.

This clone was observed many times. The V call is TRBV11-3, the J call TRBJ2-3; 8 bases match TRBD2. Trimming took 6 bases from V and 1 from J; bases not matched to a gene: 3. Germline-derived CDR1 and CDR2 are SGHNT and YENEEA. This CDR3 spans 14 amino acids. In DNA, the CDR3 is TGTGCCAGCAGGAGCGGGAGAGGCACAGATACGCAGTATTTT. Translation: CASRSGRGTDTQYF.

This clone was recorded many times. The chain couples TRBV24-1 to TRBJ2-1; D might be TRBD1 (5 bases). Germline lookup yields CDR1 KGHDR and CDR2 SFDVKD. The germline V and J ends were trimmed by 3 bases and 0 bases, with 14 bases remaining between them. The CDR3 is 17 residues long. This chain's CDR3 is CATSDRTRVTSYNEQFF. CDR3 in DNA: TGTGCCACCAGTGATCGAACCAGGGTCACCTCCTACAATGAGCAGTTCTTC.

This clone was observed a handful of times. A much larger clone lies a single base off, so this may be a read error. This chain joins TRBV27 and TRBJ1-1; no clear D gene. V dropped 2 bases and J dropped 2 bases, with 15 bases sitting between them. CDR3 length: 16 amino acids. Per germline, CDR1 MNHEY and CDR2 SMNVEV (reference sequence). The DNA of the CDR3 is TGTGCCAGCAGTTTAAGGTTACTGGAACTTAACACTGAAGCTTTCTTT. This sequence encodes CASSLRLLELNTEAFF.

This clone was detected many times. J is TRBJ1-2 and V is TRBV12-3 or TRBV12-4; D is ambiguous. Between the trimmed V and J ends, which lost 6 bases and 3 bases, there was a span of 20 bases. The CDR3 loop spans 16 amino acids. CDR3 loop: CASSPHPPGRDYGYTF. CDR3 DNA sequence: TGTGCCAGCAGCCCCCACCCCCCGGGCCGGGACTATGGCTACACCTTC.

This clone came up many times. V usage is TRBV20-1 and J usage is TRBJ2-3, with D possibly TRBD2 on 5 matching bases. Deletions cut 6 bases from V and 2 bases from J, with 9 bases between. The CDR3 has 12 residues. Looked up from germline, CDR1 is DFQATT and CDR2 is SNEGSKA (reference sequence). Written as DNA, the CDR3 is TGCAGTGCGCAGCGGCCCACAGATACGCAGTATTTT. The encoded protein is CSAQRPTDTQYF.

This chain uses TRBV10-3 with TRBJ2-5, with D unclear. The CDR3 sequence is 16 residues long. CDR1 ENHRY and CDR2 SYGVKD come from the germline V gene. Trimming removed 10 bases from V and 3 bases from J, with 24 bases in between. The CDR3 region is CATLRDKTLRKETQYF. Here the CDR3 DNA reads TGTGCCACCTTACGCGACAAGACACTAAGAAAAGAGACCCAGTACTTC.

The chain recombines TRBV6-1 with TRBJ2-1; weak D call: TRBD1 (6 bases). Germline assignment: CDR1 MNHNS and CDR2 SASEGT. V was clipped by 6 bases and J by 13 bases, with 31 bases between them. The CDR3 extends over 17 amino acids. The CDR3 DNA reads TGTGCCAGCAGATCAGGAACCGGGACATTCCGTAGAAAACACCAGTTCTTC. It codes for CASRSGTGTFRRKHQFF.

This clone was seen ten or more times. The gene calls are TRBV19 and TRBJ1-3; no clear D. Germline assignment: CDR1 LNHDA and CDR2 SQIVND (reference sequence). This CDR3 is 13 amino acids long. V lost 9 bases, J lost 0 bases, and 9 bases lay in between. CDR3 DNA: TGTGCCAGCGTCAGTTCCTCTGGAAACACCATATATTTT. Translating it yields CASVSSSGNTIYF.

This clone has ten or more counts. This CDR3 reads CATSDFTTGHEQFF. In DNA form, the CDR3 reads TGTGCCACCAGTGATTTTACGACAGGGCACGAGCAGTTCTTC. The chain links TRBV24-1 to TRBJ2-1; 7 nucleotides agree with TRBD1. Trimming cost V 1 base and J 10 bases; bases outside gene matches: 6. The germline gives CDR1 KGHDR, CDR2 SFDVKD. The CDR3 extends over 14 amino acids.

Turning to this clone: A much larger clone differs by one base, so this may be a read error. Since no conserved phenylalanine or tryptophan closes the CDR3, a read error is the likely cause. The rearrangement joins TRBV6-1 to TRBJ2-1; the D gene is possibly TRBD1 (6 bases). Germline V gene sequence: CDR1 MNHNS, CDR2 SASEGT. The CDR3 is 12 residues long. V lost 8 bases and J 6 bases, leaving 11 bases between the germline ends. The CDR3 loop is CASGTGFNEQFL. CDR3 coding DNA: TGTGCCAGCGGAACAGGGTTCAATGAGCAGTTCCTC.

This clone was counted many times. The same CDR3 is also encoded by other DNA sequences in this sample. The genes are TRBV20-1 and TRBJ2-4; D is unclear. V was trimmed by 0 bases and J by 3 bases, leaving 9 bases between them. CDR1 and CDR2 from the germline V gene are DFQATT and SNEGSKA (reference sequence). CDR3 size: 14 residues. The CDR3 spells CSARDDILKNIQYF. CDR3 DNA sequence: TGCAGTGCTAGAGATGACATCCTCAAAAACATTCAGTACTTC.